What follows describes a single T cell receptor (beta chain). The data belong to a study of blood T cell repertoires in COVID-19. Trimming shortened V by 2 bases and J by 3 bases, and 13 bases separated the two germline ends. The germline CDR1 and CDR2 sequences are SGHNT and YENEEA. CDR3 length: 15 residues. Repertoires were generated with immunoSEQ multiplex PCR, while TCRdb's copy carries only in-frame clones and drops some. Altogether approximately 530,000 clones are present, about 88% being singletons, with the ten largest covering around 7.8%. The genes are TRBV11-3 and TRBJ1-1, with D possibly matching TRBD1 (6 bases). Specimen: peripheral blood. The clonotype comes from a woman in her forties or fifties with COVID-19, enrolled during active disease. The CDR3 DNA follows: TGTGCCAGCAGCTTATTCCAGGGGAAGTACACTGAAGCTTTCTTT. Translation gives CASSLFQGKYTEAFF.